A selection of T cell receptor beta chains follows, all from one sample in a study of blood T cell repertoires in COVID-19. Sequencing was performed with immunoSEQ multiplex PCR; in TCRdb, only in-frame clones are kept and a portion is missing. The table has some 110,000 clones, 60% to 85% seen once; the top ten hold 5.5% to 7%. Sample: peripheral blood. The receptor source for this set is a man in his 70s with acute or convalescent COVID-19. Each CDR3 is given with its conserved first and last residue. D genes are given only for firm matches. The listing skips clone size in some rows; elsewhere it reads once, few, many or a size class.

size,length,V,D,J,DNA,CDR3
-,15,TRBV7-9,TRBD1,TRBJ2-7,TGTGCCAGCAGCCGACTACAGGGGAAAGTCCACGAGCAGTACTTC,CASSRLQGKVHEQYF
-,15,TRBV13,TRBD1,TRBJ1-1,TGTGCCAGCAGCTTAGCCGGACCCCAGGGGGCAAGCGCTTTCTTT,CASSLAGPQGASAFF
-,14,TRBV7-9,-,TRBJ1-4,TGTGCCAGCAGCACCCGGACAGACAATGAAAAACTGTTTTTT,CASSTRTDNEKLFF
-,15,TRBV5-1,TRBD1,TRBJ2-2,TGCGCCAGCAGCGTGGGACAGCCGAACACCGGGGAGCTGTTTTTT,CASSVGQPNTGELFF
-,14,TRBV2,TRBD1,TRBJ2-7,TGTGCCAGCAGTGAACAGGGGGTGGACTACGAGCAGTACTTC,CASSEQGVDYEQYF
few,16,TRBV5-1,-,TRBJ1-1,TGCGCCAGCAGCTTGGGTGGCGCTGGTCGGAGCACTGAAGCTTTCTTT,CASSLGGAGRSTEAFF
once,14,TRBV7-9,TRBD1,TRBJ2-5,TGTGCCAGCAGCTCACAGGGGCCCGCGTGGACCCAGTACTTC,CASSSQGPAWTQYF
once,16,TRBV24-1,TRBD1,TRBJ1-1,TGTGCCACCAGTGATGAAATGGGACAGGGGGGCTCTGAAGCTTTCTTT,CATSDEMGQGGSEAFF
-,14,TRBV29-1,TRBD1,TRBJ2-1,TGCAGCGTTGAAAGGGACAGGGGGTACAATGAGCAGTTCTTC,CSVERDRGYNEQFF
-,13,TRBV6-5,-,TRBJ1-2,TGTGCCACCATTCCGGGAGCTAACTATGGCTACACCTTC,CATIPGANYGYTF
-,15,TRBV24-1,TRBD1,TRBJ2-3,TGTGCCACCAGCGTGGGACAGGGTTTGAAAGATACGCAGTATTTT,CATSVGQGLKDTQYF